The 20 T cell receptor beta chains listed next were all sequenced from one sample in a study of T cells after yellow fever vaccination. A single record per CDR3 protein comes from TCRdb applying MiXCR to the 5' RACE reads. The profile shows roughly 260,000 distinct CDR3 sequences, 10% to 15% of them singletons. The starting material was CD4+ T cells sorted from PBMCs, obtained 45 days after the yellow fever booster vaccination. The receptors originated from a man younger than 40 who received the YFV17D yellow fever vaccine.

Note on this clonotype: Compared with germline, one end of the junction differs, possibly owing to a read error. V and J are TRBV18 and TRBJ2-3, with 8 positions matching TRBD2. The CDR3 contains 15 residues. The V gene's germline CDR1 is KGHSH and CDR2 LQKENI. This chain's CDR3 is CTSSPNGGGPDTQYF. DNA of the CDR3: TGTACCAGCTCACCAAACGGGGGGGGGCCAGATACGCAGTATTTT.

This clonotype was picked up many times. This chain joins TRBV20-1 and TRBJ2-1; maybe TRBD2 (6 bases). CDR3 length: 13 residues. Germline V CDR1 and CDR2: DFQATT, SNEGSKA (reference sequence). Deletions cut 3 bases from V and 9 bases from J, with 15 bases between. The CDR3: CSARTRGGFEQFF. In nucleotides, the CDR3 is TGCAGTGCTAGGACTAGAGGCGGGTTTGAGCAGTTCTTC.

The chain couples TRBV15 to TRBJ2-1; 10 bases line up with TRBD2. J gave up 2 bases and V 2 bases, and 6 bases lay outside the gene matches. This CDR3 is 17 amino acids long. Germline assignment: CDR1 LNHNV and CDR2 YYDKDF (reference sequence). This chain's CDR3 is CATSRRAGGYAYNEQFF. The CDR3 DNA sequence: TGTGCCACCAGCAGACGAGCGGGAGGGTACGCCTACAATGAGCAGTTCTTC.

This clonotype was counted a few times. V is TRBV27 and J is TRBJ2-1, with 7 bases identical to TRBD2. CDR3 length: 17 residues. CDR1 MNHEY and CDR2 SMNVEV come from the germline V gene (reference sequence). Losses at the gene ends were 5 bases for V and 2 bases for J; bases not matched to a gene: 12. The CDR3 loop is CASSPIRLGRTYNEQFF. Here the CDR3 DNA reads TGTGCCAGCAGTCCGATCAGACTCGGGAGGACCTACAATGAGCAGTTCTTC.

This clonotype has just a few counts. The chain employs TRBV7-8 and TRBJ2-5; TRBD2 agrees at 12 bases. The CDR3 extends over 16 amino acids. After removal of 5 bases from V and 1 base from J, the junction contained 5 bases not matched to a gene. Germline assignment: CDR1 SGHVS and CDR2 FQNEAQ. CDR3 nucleotide sequence: TGTGCCAGCAGCCCCGGGACTAGCGGGTCCCAAGAGACCCAGTACTTC. Translation gives CASSPGTSGSQETQYF.

This clonotype came up a few times. The V gene is TRBV20-1, the J gene TRBJ2-5; the D is unclear. This CDR3 is built from 13 residues. CDR1 and CDR2 (germline): DFQATT, SNEGSKA (reference sequence). With 7 bases removed from V and 0 bases from J, the gap between germline ends came to 12 bases. CDR3 in DNA: TGCAGTGTTAAGGTCCCGAACCAAGAGACCCAGTACTTC. This codes for CSVKVPNQETQYF.

This clonotype showed up just a few times. The CDR3 DNA reads as TGTGCCAGCAGCGTAGATCAGGGGTATGGAGATACGCAGTATTTT. Protein product: CASSVDQGYGDTQYF. J is TRBJ2-3 and V is TRBV9, with D possibly TRBD1 on 6 matching bases. The CDR3 length is 15 residues. Germline loops: CDR1 SGDLS, CDR2 YYNGEE. With 0 bases removed from V and 5 bases from J, the gap between germline ends came to 13 bases.

This clonotype was seen a few times. V and J are TRBV12-3 or TRBV12-4 and TRBJ2-3; D could derive from TRBD1 or TRBD2 (5 bases each). This CDR3 is 12 amino acids long. V lost 8 bases and J lost 6, with 12 bases in between. The CDR3 sequence is CASGGSGDTQYF. The CDR3 coding sequence is TGTGCCAGCGGCGGGTCAGGGGATACGCAGTATTTT.

The gene calls are TRBV7-2 and TRBJ2-3; perhaps TRBD2 as D (6 bases). Trimming stripped 1 base from V and 2 bases from J, with 13 bases between. This CDR3 region has 16 residues. Germline V gene lookup returns CDR1 SGHTA and CDR2 FQGNSA. CDR3 DNA sequence: TGTGCCAGCAGCTTAGGAGGTAGCGGTAACACAGATACGCAGTATTTT. Protein: CASSLGGSGNTDTQYF.

The chain couples TRBV7-2 to TRBJ2-7; 9 bases align to TRBD2. CDR3 length: 14 residues. The ends lost 0 bases at V and 7 bases at J; junction bases unmatched: 4. Per the germline V gene, CDR1 is SGHTA and CDR2 is FQGNSA. CDR3 amino acids: CASSLALAGTEQYF. CDR3 sequence (DNA): TGTGCCAGCAGCTTAGCGCTAGCGGGGACTGAGCAGTACTTC.

The chain uses TRBV27 and TRBJ1-1, with 7 nucleotides matching TRBD1. The CDR3 loop spans 15 amino acids. Looked up from germline, CDR1 is MNHEY and CDR2 is SMNVEV (reference sequence). V trimming: 2 bases; J trimming: 2 bases; junction bases outside the gene matches: 5. The CDR3 DNA follows: TGTGCCAGCAGTTTAGAAGGGGGCAGAAACACTGAAGCTTTCTTT. This gives the protein CASSLEGGRNTEAFF.

This clonotype has at least ten counts. The chain combines TRBV29-1 with TRBJ2-7; D possibly corresponds to TRBD2 (5 bases). From germline, CDR1 is SQVTM and CDR2 ANQGSEA. The CDR3 length is 13 residues. Trimming took 6 bases from V and 5 from J, leaving 17 bases between them. CDR3 in DNA: TGCAGCGTAGGAACCTTTGAGGGTCACGAGCAGTACTTC. Residues: CSVGTFEGHEQYF.

This clonotype came up many times. The chain employs TRBV7-9 and TRBJ2-5; D unclear. The CDR3 has 12 residues. CDR1 SEHNR and CDR2 FQNEAQ come from the germline V gene (reference sequence). The germline V and J ends were trimmed by 0 bases and 5 bases, with 4 bases remaining between them. This chain's CDR3 is CASSLAQETQYF. CDR3 in DNA: TGTGCCAGCAGCTTAGCGCAGGAGACCCAGTACTTC.

With regard to this clonotype: It may be a read error: a sequence one base away is much more abundant. The rearrangement links TRBV29-1 to TRBJ2-7, with 9 bases matching TRBD2. Germline lookup yields CDR1 SQVTM and CDR2 ANQGSEA. The CDR3 spans 13 residues. V dropped 4 bases and J dropped 4; count of bases not matched to a gene: 5. CDR3 nucleotides: TGCAGCGTTGCCACGACTAGCGGTTACGAGCAGTACTTC. Protein product: CSVATTSGYEQYF.

The CDR3 nucleotides read TGTGCCAGCAGGAGGGGACTAGCGGACTACGAGCAGTACTTC. Translation: CASRRGLADYEQYF. The chain carries TRBV2 and TRBJ2-7; 11 bases map to TRBD2. Germline loops: CDR1 SNHLY, CDR2 FYNNEI. The CDR3 has 14 amino acids. Germline trimming cut 6 bases from V and 3 bases from J; bases unmatched to any gene: 4. The full variable domain, rest sourced from reference TRBV2 and TRBJ2-7, is EPEVTQTPSHQVTQMGQEVILRCVPISNHLYFYWYRQILGQKVEFLVSFYNNEISEKSEIFDDQFSVERPDGSNFTLKIRSTKLEDSAMYFCASRRGLADYEQYFGPGTRLTVT.

This clonotype has only a few counts. This rearrangement joins TRBV6-6 to TRBJ2-7, with D possibly TRBD1 on 5 matching bases. The CDR3 loop spans 11 amino acids. Looked up from germline, CDR1 is MNHNY and CDR2 is SVGAGI (reference sequence). Trimming stripped 4 bases from V and 6 bases from J, with 7 bases between. The chain's CDR3 is CASSFTGEQYF. CDR3 sequence (DNA): TGTGCCAGCAGTTTCACAGGCGAGCAGTACTTC.

This clonotype was picked up many times. V is TRBV7-2 and J is TRBJ2-2; no reliable D call. CDR1 is SGHTA, CDR2 FQGNSA, per germline. The CDR3 has 15 amino acids. V lost 3 bases to trimming and J lost 4 bases, with 12 bases between them. The CDR3 protein is CASSFYGDFTGELFF. In nucleotides, the CDR3 is TGTGCCAGCAGCTTTTATGGAGATTTCACCGGGGAGCTGTTTTTT.

This chain joins TRBV6-5 and TRBJ2-7; 10 nucleotides match TRBD2. From germline, CDR1 is MNHEY and CDR2 SVGAGI. V lost 6 bases, J lost 5 bases, and 13 bases stayed unmatched. This CDR3 is built from 16 residues. This CDR3 reads CASSALSGRRADEQYF. In DNA, the CDR3 is TGTGCCAGCAGCGCCCTTAGCGGGAGGAGAGCGGACGAGCAGTACTTC.

The chain couples TRBV7-2 to TRBJ2-7, with D unclear. V was pared by 1 base and J by 6 bases, with 10 bases between. Germline V gene data show CDR1 as SGHTA and CDR2 as FQGNSA. The CDR3 has 13 residues. This CDR3 is CASSLGDMLEQYF. Here the CDR3 DNA reads TGTGCCAGCAGCTTAGGGGATATGCTCGAGCAGTACTTC.

The table lists this clonotype with a few counts. This chain connects TRBV29-1 to TRBJ2-5; 12 nucleotides agree with TRBD2. The CDR3 runs to 12 residues. Germline assignment: CDR1 SQVTM and CDR2 ANQGSEA. CDR3 in amino acids: CSLAGGEETQYF. CDR3 sequence (DNA): TGCAGTCTAGCGGGGGGGGAAGAGACCCAGTACTTC.